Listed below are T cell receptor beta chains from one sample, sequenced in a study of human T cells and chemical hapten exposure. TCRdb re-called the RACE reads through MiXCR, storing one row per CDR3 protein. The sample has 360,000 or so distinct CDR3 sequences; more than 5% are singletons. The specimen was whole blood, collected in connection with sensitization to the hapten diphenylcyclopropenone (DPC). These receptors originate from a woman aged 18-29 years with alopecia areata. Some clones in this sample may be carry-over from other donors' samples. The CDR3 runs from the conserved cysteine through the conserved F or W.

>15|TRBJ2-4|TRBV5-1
CASSQTSAAKNIQYF
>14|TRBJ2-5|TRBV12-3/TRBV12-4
CASSARGKQETQYF
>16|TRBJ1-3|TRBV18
CASSPSDSFSGNTIYF
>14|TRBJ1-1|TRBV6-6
CASSYGGSGTEAFF
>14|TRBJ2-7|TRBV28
CASYKAGTGSIRYF
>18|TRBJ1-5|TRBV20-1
CSARDEFSQGWGNQPQHF
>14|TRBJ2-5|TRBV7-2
CASSFQHGGETQYF
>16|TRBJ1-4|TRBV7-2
CASSPGLTLYPEKLFF
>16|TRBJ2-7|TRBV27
CASSLARGRPHPEQYF
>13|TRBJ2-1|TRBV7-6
CASSFLQGDEQFF
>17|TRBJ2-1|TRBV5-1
CASSSGTSGTSYNEQFF
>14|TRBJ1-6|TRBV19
CASSLTGKRSPLHF
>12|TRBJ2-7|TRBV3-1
CASSQAGYEQYF
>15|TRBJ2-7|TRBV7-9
CASSLGGSTGGEQYF
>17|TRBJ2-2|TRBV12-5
CASGLVRIEGDTGELFF
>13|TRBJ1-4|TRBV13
CASSLDREGKLFF
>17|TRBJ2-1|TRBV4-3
CASSPDWPDSSYNEQFF
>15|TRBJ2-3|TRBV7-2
CASSFSGGYTDTQYF
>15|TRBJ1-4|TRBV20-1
CSARIPRTDNEKLFF
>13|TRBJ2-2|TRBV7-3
CASSTQGAGELFF
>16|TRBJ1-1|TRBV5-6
CASSLDSGLGVGEAFF
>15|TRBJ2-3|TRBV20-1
CSARDIAGGADTQYF
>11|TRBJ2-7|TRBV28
CASSRDFEQYF
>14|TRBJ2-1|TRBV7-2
CASSLVGVYNEQFF
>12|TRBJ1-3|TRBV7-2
CASSLDSGTIYF
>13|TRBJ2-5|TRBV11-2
CASSRDPEETQYF
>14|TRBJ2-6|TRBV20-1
CSARIAGGANVLTF
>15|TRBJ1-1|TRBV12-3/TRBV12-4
CASSRTGGASTEAFF
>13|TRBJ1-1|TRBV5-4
CASRGTMNTEAFF
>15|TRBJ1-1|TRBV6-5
CASSYSRFMNTEAFF
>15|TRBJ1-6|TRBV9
CASSSQANRGSPLHF
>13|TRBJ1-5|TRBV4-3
CASSQEIDQPQHF
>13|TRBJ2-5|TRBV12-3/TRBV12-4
CASRLTGQETQYF
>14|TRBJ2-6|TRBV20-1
CSAASPSGANVLTF
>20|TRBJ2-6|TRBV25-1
CASSPGWGTDFTSGANVLTF
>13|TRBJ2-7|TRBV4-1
CASQRDANYEQYF
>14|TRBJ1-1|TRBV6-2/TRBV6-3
CASSDHDRTTEAFF
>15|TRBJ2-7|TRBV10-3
CAISVKRGAGHEQYF
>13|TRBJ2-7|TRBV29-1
CSVKGGLLREQYF
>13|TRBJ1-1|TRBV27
CASSFGARTEAFF
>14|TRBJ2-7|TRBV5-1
CASMTERGPYEQYF
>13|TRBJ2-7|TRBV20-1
CSANPTGTSEQYF
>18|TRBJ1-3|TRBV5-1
CASSRDRGLGKLGNTIYF
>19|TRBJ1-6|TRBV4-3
CASSQDDSFEGNYNSPLHF
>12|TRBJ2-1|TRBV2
CATREEGNEQFF
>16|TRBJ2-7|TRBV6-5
CASSYSSGGAWYEQYF
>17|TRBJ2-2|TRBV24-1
CATSDSLQSRNTGELFF
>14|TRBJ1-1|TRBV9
CASSVTGATTEAFF
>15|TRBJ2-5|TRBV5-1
CASSLGVLYQETQYF
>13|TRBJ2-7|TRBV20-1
CSAGGTGTWEQYF